These 2 T cell receptor beta chains were sequenced from one sample in a study of T-cell memory formation after mild COVID-19. TCRdb re-called the 5' RACE reads with MiXCR, one entry per CDR3 protein. The table has 500,000 to 600,000 distinct CDR3 sequences, approximately 19% seen once; the top ten hold 9.5% to 15%. Specimen: PBMCs or a T cell subset sorted from them (not recorded which). The receptors come from an adult woman who had mild COVID-19 (a few samples of this study predate the infection). Cell type and time point are not known.

This chain connects TRBV6-2 or TRBV6-3 to TRBJ2-7, with 13 bases aligning to TRBD2. Per the germline V gene, CDR1 is MNHEY and CDR2 is SVGEGT. This CDR3 has 19 amino acids. Germline trimming cut 3 bases from V and 3 bases from J; bases unmatched to any gene: 14. Here the CDR3 reads CASSYRPGLAGEWIYEQYF. The CDR3 DNA sequence: TGTGCCAGCAGTTATCGGCCTGGACTAGCGGGAGAGTGGATCTACGAGCAGTACTTC.

This chain uses TRBV30 with TRBJ1-2, with 7 bases fitting TRBD1. This CDR3 region has 16 residues. The V gene's germline CDR1 is GTSNPN and CDR2 SVGIG (reference sequence). V was pared by 7 bases and J by 4 bases, with 18 bases of the junction left unmatched. Here the CDR3 DNA reads TGTGCCTCATCAGGGGGGGACAGCCGGTGGTCCTATGGCTACACCTTC. This sequence encodes CASSGGDSRWSYGYTF.